The T cell receptor beta chain described here comes from a study of CD8 T cells in ankylosing spondylitis. Regarding the study as a whole: Reports say disease-linked clones showed up significantly more in matched ankylosing spondylitis synovial fluid. Characteristic, it appeared, of ankylosing spondylitis blood was a TCR beta motif of 7 or 8 highly homologous variants.

A note on this clonotype: The antigen is not known.

TCRdb passed the 5' RACE reads through MiXCR, listing each CDR3 protein once. Here the sample spans about 200,000 distinct CDR3 sequences, 25% to 30% being singletons. Between the trimmed V and J ends, which lost 0 bases and 4 bases, there was a span of 9 bases. Germline CDR1 SQVTM, CDR2 ANQGSEA. The length of the CDR3 is 13 residues. The TCR was taken from a male donor with ankylosing spondylitis or in good health (not recorded which). This rearrangement joins TRBV29-1 to TRBJ1-1, with D maybe TRBD1 (6 bases). The sample comprised blood, either unsorted or a sorted T cell fraction (not recorded which). The CDR3 sequence: CSVEDTGFTEAFF. DNA for the CDR3: TGCAGCGTTGAAGATACAGGGTTCACTGAAGCTTTCTTT. Supplemented by reference TRBV29-1 and TRBJ1-1, the full variable domain reads SAVISQKPSRDICQRGTSLTIQCQVDSQVTMMFWYRQQPGQSLTLIATANQGSEATYESGFVIDKFPISRPNLTFSTLTVSNMSPEDSSIYLCSVEDTGFTEAFFGQGTRLTVV.